The source of this T cell receptor beta chain is a study of T cell responses to AZD1222 COVID-19 vaccine. Measured with immunoSEQ multiplex PCR; TCRdb has only the in-frame clones, and not every one. The sample lists roughly 120,000 clones, about 90% occurring once. The sample here was peripheral blood, taken on day 0 of MenACWY control vaccination. This clonotype was sampled from an adult in good health.

The CDR3 DNA reads as TGTGCCAGCTCCCCGAGGGTGCGTAATTCACCCCTCCACTTT. Residues: CASSPRVRNSPLHF. V and J are TRBV2 and TRBJ1-6; D is ambiguous. V was pared by 8 bases and J by 6 bases, with 14 bases between. The CDR3 consists of 14 residues. Germline V gene lookup returns CDR1 SNHLY and CDR2 FYNNEI.